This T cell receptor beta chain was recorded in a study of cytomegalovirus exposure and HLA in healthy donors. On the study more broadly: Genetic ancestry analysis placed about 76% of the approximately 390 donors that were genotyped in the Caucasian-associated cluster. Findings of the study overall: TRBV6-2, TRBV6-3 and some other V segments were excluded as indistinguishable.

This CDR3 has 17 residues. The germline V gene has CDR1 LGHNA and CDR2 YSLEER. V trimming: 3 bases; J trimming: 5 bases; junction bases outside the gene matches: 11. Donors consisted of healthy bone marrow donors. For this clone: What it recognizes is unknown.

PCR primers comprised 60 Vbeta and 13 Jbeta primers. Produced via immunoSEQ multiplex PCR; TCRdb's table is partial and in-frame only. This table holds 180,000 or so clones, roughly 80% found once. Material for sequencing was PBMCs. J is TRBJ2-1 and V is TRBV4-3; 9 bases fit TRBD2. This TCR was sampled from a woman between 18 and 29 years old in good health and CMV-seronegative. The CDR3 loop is CASSQGVAGEGDNEQFF. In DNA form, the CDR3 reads TGCGCCAGCAGCCAGGGGGTAGCGGGAGAGGGGGACAATGAGCAGTTCTTC.